This T cell receptor beta chain was captured in a study of blood T cell repertoires in COVID-19. Study details: Donors in the United States, Italy and Spain gave samples during acute or convalescent COVID-19. Sources were T cells, B-cell-depleted T cells, or PBMCs; the material itself was cDNA or gDNA.

This CDR3 is 18 amino acids long. Per the original data handling: Estimated nucleated cell counts came from reference gene primer amplification. Generated by immunoSEQ multiplex PCR, the TCRdb table keeps only in-frame clones and is missing some. The DNA was the basis for D and trimming; V, J and clone size are from that table. The repertoire includes about 340,000 clones, approximately 89% of them detected once, and about 3.5% sits in the top ten. The chain uses TRBV21-1 and TRBJ1-5; the table's D gene call, TRBD1, was not cross checked with the DNA. TRBV21-1 is designated a pseudogene. The sequenced material came from peripheral blood. The receptor was derived from a woman younger than 30 who had recovered from COVID-19. For the CDR3, the DNA is TGTGCCAGCAGCAAACAGGGGTCTATATCCTATAGCAATCAGCCCCAGCATTTT. Translated, it gives CASSKQGSISYSNQPQHF.